The 22 T cell receptor beta chains given below trace back to one sample, sequenced in a study of shared clonotypes between healthy human individuals. Clones were sequenced by immunoSEQ multiplex PCR, and TCRdb holds only the in-frame ones, with some missing. This repertoire shows 2 million to 3 million clones, approximately 94% found once; its top ten account for about 0.38%. Sequencing input: naive CD4+ T cells from PBMCs. Sample subset: CD45RA+ positively selected. The receptor set was obtained from a man aged 18 to 29 in good health. Some clones in this sample may be carry-over from other donors' samples.

V gene TRBV4-2 combines with J gene TRBJ2-3, with D perhaps being TRBD1 or TRBD2 (5 bases each). Germline V gene data show CDR1 as LGHNA and CDR2 as YNFKEQ. The CDR3 length is 16 residues. Trimming took 1 base from V and 1 from J, leaving 12 bases between them. This CDR3 is CASSQAGTKGTDTQYF. In DNA, the CDR3 is TGTGCCAGCAGCCAAGCCGGGACCAAGGGCACAGATACGCAGTATTTT.

The rearrangement links TRBV28 to TRBJ2-4; perhaps TRBD2 as D (6 bases). CDR1 MDHEN and CDR2 SYDVKM come from the germline V gene. Between the trimmed V and J ends, which lost 8 bases and 2 bases, there was a span of 16 bases. The CDR3 runs 15 residues. CDR3 sequence (DNA): TGTGCCAGCGGATTACTAGCCGGGTCCAAAAACATTCAGTACTTC. Translated, it gives CASGLLAGSKNIQYF.

The chain combines TRBV5-1 with TRBJ1-3; D uncertain. The CDR3 has 16 amino acids. Trimming shortened V by 0 bases and J by 0 bases, and 10 bases separated the two germline ends. CDR1 is SGHRS and CDR2 is YFSETQ in the germline V gene. The CDR3 DNA reads as TGCGCCAGCAGCTTGGAACTGCTTAGCTCTGGAAACACCATATATTTT. Encoded protein: CASSLELLSSGNTIYF.

This clone was found once. The chain links TRBV11-2 to TRBJ2-1; 12 nucleotides line up with TRBD2. Unmatched junction bases numbered 11, after V lost 2 bases and J lost 9 bases. From germline, CDR1 is SGHAT and CDR2 FQNNGV. This CDR3 spans 17 amino acids. CDR3 sequence (DNA): TGTGCCAGCAGCTTACTAGCGGGAGGGCCCGGGTCACGTGAGCAGTTCTTC. As protein: CASSLLAGGPGSREQFF. Based on the CDR3 plus reference TRBV11-2 and TRBJ2-1, the full variable domain is EAGVAQSPRYKIIEKRQSVAFWCNPISGHATLYWYQQILGQGPKLLIQFQNNGVVDDSQLPKDRFSAERLKGVDSTLKIQPAKLEDSAVYLCASSLLAGGPGSREQFFGPGTRLTVL.

In the case of this clone: Other nucleotide sequences in the sample specify the same CDR3. The V call is TRBV9, the J call TRBJ1-4; TRBD1 might be the D (5 bases). Trimming shortened V by 3 bases and J by 8 bases, and 8 bases separated the two germline ends. CDR3 size: 12 residues. Germline loops: CDR1 SGDLS, CDR2 YYNGEE. The CDR3 reads CASSDDSEKLFF. The DNA of the CDR3 is TGTGCCAGCAGCGACGACAGCGAAAAACTGTTTTTT.

In the case of this clone: The same CDR3 arises from other DNA sequences in this sample as well. V is TRBV7-2 and J is TRBJ1-5; no definite D call. The germline V and J ends were trimmed by 2 bases and 4 bases, with 6 bases remaining between them. The CDR3 length is 13 residues. Germline V gene data show CDR1 as SGHTA and CDR2 as FQGNSA. The CDR3 bases are TGTGCCAGCAGCTTATCCAGGAATCAGCCCCAGCATTTT. This encodes CASSLSRNQPQHF.

The rearrangement joins TRBV18 to TRBJ1-2; D remains ambiguous. V was shortened by 3 bases and J by 7 bases, with 12 bases between the two germline ends. Per germline, CDR1 KGHSH and CDR2 LQKENI. There are 13 residues in the CDR3. CDR3 region: CASSPRIDLGYTF. Written as DNA, the CDR3 is TGTGCCAGCTCACCTCGAATTGACCTTGGCTACACCTTC. Full variable domain (rest looked up from reference TRBV18 and TRBJ1-2): NAGVMQNPRHLVRRRGQEARLRCSPMKGHSHVYWYRQLPEEGLKFMVYLQKENIIDESGMPKERFSAEFPKEGPSILRIQQVVRGDSAAYFCASSPRIDLGYTFGSGTRLTVV.

V usage is TRBV2 and J usage is TRBJ1-5, with unresolved D. Trimming took off 2 bases at V and 6 bases at J, with 11 bases between the two ends. Per the germline V gene, CDR1 is SNHLY and CDR2 is FYNNEI. The CDR3 is 14 residues long. The CDR3 here is CASSEWTSSQPQHF. DNA of the CDR3: TGTGCCAGCAGTGAATGGACCAGTAGTCAGCCCCAGCATTTT.

The V and J genes are TRBV18 and TRBJ2-1; D is uncertain. The CDR3 contains 15 residues. The germline V gene encodes CDR1 KGHSH and CDR2 LQKENI. Trimming shortened V by 2 bases and J by 5 bases, and 13 bases separated the two germline ends. The CDR3 DNA follows: TGTGCCAGCTCACCAAAAGGCAGGATCCACAATGAGCAGTTCTTC. It is translated as CASSPKGRIHNEQFF.

V usage is TRBV2 and J usage is TRBJ2-7; D may be TRBD1 (5 bases). The ends were cut back, 7 bases at V and 0 bases at J, with 13 bases in the middle. Germline CDR1 is SNHLY and CDR2 is FYNNEI. This CDR3 comprises 14 residues. CDR3 sequence reads: CASKGQGFSYEQYF. DNA of the CDR3: TGTGCCAGCAAGGGGCAGGGATTCTCCTACGAGCAGTACTTC.

The V gene is TRBV15, the J gene TRBJ1-2; TRBD1 matches 8 bases. The germline V gene has CDR1 LNHNV and CDR2 YYDKDF (reference sequence). CDR3 length: 17 residues. The trim removed 5 bases at V and 4 bases at J, leaving 15 bases unmatched. CDR3 sequence: CATSSREDRAWGYGYTF. CDR3 DNA: TGTGCCACCAGCTCCCGGGAGGACAGGGCATGGGGCTATGGCTACACCTTC.

For this clone: Other DNA sequences within the sample encode an identical CDR3. V gene TRBV2 combines with J gene TRBJ2-5, with TRBD2 identical over 7 bases. Germline V CDR1 and CDR2: SNHLY, FYNNEI. J lost 2 bases, V lost 1 base, and 4 bases had no gene match. This CDR3 region has 15 residues. The CDR3 DNA is TGTGCCAGCAGTGAAGGTGGAGCGGGACAAGAGACCCAGTACTTC. Translating gives CASSEGGAGQETQYF.

The chain uses TRBV6-5 and TRBJ1-1; possibly TRBD1 for D (6 bases). Trimming took off 0 bases at V and 4 bases at J, with 15 bases between the two ends. CDR3 length: 16 residues. CDR1 and CDR2 (germline): MNHEY, SVGAGI. DNA for the CDR3: TGTGCCAGCAGTTACTCATGGGGGGCTGGAAGCACTGAAGCTTTCTTT. Translated: CASSYSWGAGSTEAFF.

This clone was recorded once. The chain employs TRBV6-6 and TRBJ2-2, with 10 bases aligning to TRBD2. The junction had 3 bases not matched to a gene; V was cut back by 7 bases and J by 4 bases. The germline V gene has CDR1 MNHNY and CDR2 SVGAGI (reference sequence). This CDR3 has 14 residues. DNA for the CDR3: TGTGCCAGCACCAGCGGGAGGGTCACCGGGGAGCTGTTTTTT. This translates into CASTSGRVTGELFF.

V and J are TRBV7-2 and TRBJ1-2; 8 bases match TRBD1. Trimming cost V 4 bases and J 3 bases; bases outside gene matches: 13. This CDR3 spans 17 amino acids. Looked up from germline, CDR1 is SGHTA and CDR2 is FQGNSA. Here the CDR3 DNA reads TGTGCCAGCAGCTCCTCGACCCGGACAGGGTTGCACTATGGCTACACCTTC. Translation: CASSSSTRTGLHYGYTF.

CDR3 residues: CAISESGWGAYEQYF. The CDR3 region has the DNA TGTGCCATCAGTGAGTCGGGGTGGGGAGCCTACGAGCAGTACTTC. This chain connects TRBV10-3 to TRBJ2-7; tentatively, D is TRBD2 (5 bases). Deletions cut 0 bases from V and 2 bases from J, with 11 bases between. The germline V gene encodes CDR1 ENHRY and CDR2 SYGVKD. CDR3 size: 15 residues.

The chain is built from TRBV30 and TRBJ1-4; unclear D gene. Trimming cost V 1 base and J 7 bases, with 19 bases left between them. The V gene's germline CDR1 is GTSNPN and CDR2 SVGIG (reference sequence). The CDR3 is made up of 16 amino acids. DNA for the CDR3: TGTGCCTGGAGTGGGAGGACCGTGCGGTTGCGTGAAAAACTGTTTTTT. Translation gives CAWSGRTVRLREKLFF.

The chain joins TRBV28 to TRBJ2-7, with unresolved D. There are 11 residues in the CDR3. Germline CDR1 and CDR2: MDHEN and SYDVKM. Trimming took 6 bases from V and 7 from J, leaving 10 bases between them. CDR3 DNA sequence: TGTGCCAGCAGCAAATCTGGGGAGCAGTACTTC. Its protein is CASSKSGEQYF. Looking up the rest from reference TRBV28 and TRBJ2-7 gives the full variable domain: DVKVTQSSRYLVKRTGEKVFLECVQDMDHENMFWYRQDPGLGLRLIYFSYDVKMKEKGDIPEGYSVSREKKERFSLILESASTNQTSMYLCASSKSGEQYFGPGTRLTVT.

The genes are TRBV5-1 and TRBJ1-5, with D unclear. The V end was cut by 0 bases, the J end by 0 bases, with 7 bases between. The CDR3 length is 15 residues. Germline V gives CDR1 SGHRS, CDR2 YFSETQ. CDR3 region: CASSLGIDSNQPQHF. Here the CDR3 DNA reads TGCGCCAGCAGCTTGGGGATAGATAGCAATCAGCCCCAGCATTTT.

In this sample, this clone turned up once. The chain joins TRBV7-2 to TRBJ2-2; D remains ambiguous. This CDR3 is 15 amino acids long. Trimming shortened V by 5 bases and J by 2 bases, and 12 bases separated the two germline ends. CDR1 is SGHTA and CDR2 is FQGNSA in the germline V gene. The CDR3 DNA follows: TGTGCCAGCAGCCCCACAGTGAGAAACACCGGGGAGCTGTTTTTT. Translating it yields CASSPTVRNTGELFF.

The V and J genes are TRBV5-6 and TRBJ1-2; no clear D gene. CDR3 length: 13 amino acids. V was clipped by 3 bases and J by 2 bases, with 8 bases between them. Germline V CDR1 and CDR2: SGHDT, YYEEEE. CDR3 loop: CASSSISNYGYTF. In nucleotides, the CDR3 is TGTGCCAGCAGCTCTATATCGAACTATGGCTACACCTTC.

The V and J genes are TRBV2 and TRBJ2-7; D remains unclear. V was pared by 7 bases and J by 2 bases, with 9 bases between. CDR1 is SNHLY, CDR2 FYNNEI, per germline. CDR3 length: 12 residues. The DNA of the CDR3 is TGTGCCAGCAAGTGGGGAACCTACGAGCAGTACTTC. It is translated as CASKWGTYEQYF.